The T cell receptor beta chain under discussion was sequenced for a study of OX40 agonist ivuxolimab in advanced cancers. Notes on the study in general: Among the nonresponders, some also had low normalized T-cell clonal expansion.

TCRdb keeps only in-frame clones here, not all; method: immunoSEQ multiplex PCR. In the table there are some 64,000 clones, about nine tenths of which are singletons. Details on this clone: Its antigen is undetermined.

Germline trimming cut 2 bases from V and 1 base from J; bases unmatched to any gene: 8. Per the germline V gene, CDR1 is MDHEN and CDR2 is SYDVKM. CDR3 size: 17 residues. The sequence was collected from an adult with an advanced solid tumor such as melanoma, head and neck, liver or kidney cancer. Sequenced material: CD4+ or CD8+ T cells sorted from blood, taken in a trial of the OX40 agonist ivuxolimab. The rearrangement links TRBV28 to TRBJ2-7; 10 bases map to TRBD2. DNA for the CDR3: TGTGCCAGCAGTTTAACATTAGCTAGCGGGAGTTCCTACGAGCAGTACTTC. Translating it yields CASSLTLASGSSYEQYF.